The rows below give T cell receptor beta chains drawn from one sample of a study of cytomegalovirus exposure and HLA in healthy donors. Sequenced by immunoSEQ multiplex PCR; TCRdb stores in-frame clones only, minus some. The sample table sets out under 130,000 clones. The source material was PBMCs. The receptors come from a man aged 50 or older in good health and CMV-seronegative. Both conserved end residues are part of each CDR3. The D gene is left open where the match is weak.

j_gene | d_gene | v_gene | CDR3nt | CDR3aa
TRBJ2-7 | TRBD1 | TRBV29-1 | TGCAGCGTTGCGCGACAGGGCGCCGAGCAGTACTTC | CSVARQGAEQYF
TRBJ1-3 | NA | TRBV6-5 | TGTGCCAGCAGTTACTCACAGGGCCATTCTGGAAACACCATATATTTT | CASSYSQGHSGNTIYF
TRBJ1-5 | NA | TRBV6-1 | TGTGCCAGCAGTCCGACAAGGAATAGCAATCAGCCCCAGCATTTT | CASSPTRNSNQPQHF
TRBJ1-2 | TRBD1 | TRBV6-1 | TGTGCCAGCAGTGAAGTCCCAGGGGGTGGCTATGGCTACACCTTC | CASSEVPGGGYGYTF
TRBJ2-2 | TRBD2 | TRBV7-8 | TGTGCCAGCAGGCAGTCTAGCGGGAGGGGGTCCGGGGAGCTGTTTTTT | CASRQSSGRGSGELFF
TRBJ2-3 | TRBD1 | TRBV18 | TGTGCCAGCTCACCCCTAGGACAGGGGGCAAGCACAGATACGCAGTATTTT | CASSPLGQGASTDTQYF
TRBJ1-1 | TRBD1 | TRBV4-3 | TGCGCCAGCAGCCAAGATTTAAGACAGGGTTTCTTCGTTACAGCTTTCTTT | CASSQDLRQGFFVTAFF
TRBJ1-2 | TRBD1 | TRBV5-1 | TGCGCCAGCAGCTTGGGTACTGGACAGGGGCTACCGAACTATGGCTACACCTTC | CASSLGTGQGLPNYGYTF
TRBJ1-1 | TRBD1 | TRBV12-5 | TGTGCTAGTGGTTTGGGAGACAGGGCCGACACTGAAGCTTTCTTT | CASGLGDRADTEAFF
TRBJ2-7 | TRBD2 | TRBV2 | TGTGCCACCGGACTAGGCAGAACCTACGAGCAGTACTTC | CATGLGRTYEQYF
TRBJ1-3 | TRBD1 | TRBV2 | TGTGCCAGCAGTGCTCGCCCCCCCGGACAGGGACGAAACACCATATATTTT | CASSARPPGQGRNTIYF
TRBJ1-4 | TRBD1 | TRBV9 | TGTGCCAGCAGCGGAAGTCCCGGGACAGGTGCTGAAAAACTGTTTTTT | CASSGSPGTGAEKLFF
TRBJ2-3 | NA | TRBV7-9 | TGTGCCAGCAGCATAACCATCAGTGCCGATACGCAGTATTTT | CASSITISADTQYF
TRBJ2-7 | TRBD2 | TRBV10-3 | TGTGCCATCAGGGGAGCGGGATCCCACTACTACGAGCAGTACTTC | CAIRGAGSHYYEQYF
TRBJ2-7 | TRBD2 | TRBV6-5 | TGTGCCAGCAGGAAGGGACTAGCGGTCTACGAGCAGTACTTC | CASRKGLAVYEQYF
TRBJ1-1 | NA | TRBV2 | TGTGCCAGCTCCCTGACAGACCAGAACACTGAAGCTTTCTTT | CASSLTDQNTEAFF
TRBJ1-6 | NA | TRBV5-6 | TGTGCCAGCAGCCCCGGAGGACCCGTGTATTCACCCCTCCACTTT | CASSPGGPVYSPLHF
TRBJ1-5 | NA | TRBV29-1 | TGCAGCGTGTCGACAGGCCTAGGGAATCAGCCCCAGCATTTT | CSVSTGLGNQPQHF
TRBJ2-7 | NA | TRBV30 | TGTGCCTGGAGTGCCGGGACTTTCTCCTACGAGCAGTACTTC | CAWSAGTFSYEQYF
TRBJ1-1 | NA | TRBV7-9 | TGTGCCAGCAGCTTACATTGGGGCGCGAACACTGAAGCTTTCTTT | CASSLHWGANTEAFF
TRBJ2-1 | NA | TRBV10-3 | TGTGCCATCAGTGAAGGTTCTAGCCGGGATGAGCAGTTCTTC | CAISEGSSRDEQFF
TRBJ2-7 | NA | TRBV29-1 | TGCAGCGTAACACAAACCTACGAGCAGTACTTC | CSVTQTYEQYF
TRBJ1-3 | TRBD1 | TRBV11-2 | TGTGCCAGCAGCTACGGACAGGGGGCTGGAAACACCATATATTTT | CASSYGQGAGNTIYF
TRBJ2-1 | NA | TRBV27 | TGTGCCAGCAGTTTGGGGGGTTCCTACAATGAGCAGTTCTTC | CASSLGGSYNEQFF
TRBJ2-7 | NA | TRBV29-1 | TGCAGCGTTTTTAGCGGAGCCTACGAGCAGTACTTC | CSVFSGAYEQYF
TRBJ2-4 | NA | TRBV6-6 | TGTGCCAGCAATTCCGGACTAGCCAAAAACATTCAGTACTTC | CASNSGLAKNIQYF
TRBJ2-3 | TRBD2 | TRBV5-1 | TGCGCCAGCAGCACCAGGACTAGCGGGATTGTAGATACGCAGTATTTT | CASSTRTSGIVDTQYF
TRBJ2-5 | TRBD1 | TRBV5-1 | TGCGCCAGCAGCTTAGGAGACAGGGGGCGAGAGACCCAGTACTTC | CASSLGDRGRETQYF
TRBJ1-2 | TRBD1 | TRBV5-1 | TGCGCCAGCAGCTTCCCTTCTGGACAGGGAGCCTATGGCTACACCTTC | CASSFPSGQGAYGYTF
TRBJ2-1 | TRBD1 | TRBV5-1 | TGCGCCAGCGCAGGGACAGGATTGACAAATGAGCAGTTCTTC | CASAGTGLTNEQFF
TRBJ1-1 | NA | TRBV7-8 | TGTGCCAGCAGACTCGGGGAGACGAACACTGAAGCTTTCTTT | CASRLGETNTEAFF
TRBJ2-7 | TRBD1 | TRBV6-1 | TGTGCCAGCAGTGAAGGCTGGGGACAGGGACTATACGAGCAGTACTTC | CASSEGWGQGLYEQYF
TRBJ1-1 | NA | TRBV5-4 | TGTGCCAGCAGCTTGGTACAGGGTGCTGAAGCTTTCTTT | CASSLVQGAEAFF
TRBJ2-2 | TRBD1 | TRBV9 | TGTGCCAGCAGCGAGACAGGGGGCAACACCGGGGAGCTGTTTTTT | CASSETGGNTGELFF
TRBJ1-4 | TRBD1 | TRBV7-9 | TGTGCCAGCAGCGCGCGACAGGGAGAGGAAAAACTGTTTTTT | CASSARQGEEKLFF
TRBJ1-1 | TRBD1 | TRBV19 | TGTGCCAGTAGTACGGGACAGTTTATCATGAACACTGAAGCTTTCTTT | CASSTGQFIMNTEAFF
TRBJ2-7 | NA | TRBV7-9 | TGTGCCAGCAGCCCGGGGGTGGAGTACGAGCAGTACTTC | CASSPGVEYEQYF
TRBJ2-3 | TRBD1 | TRBV27 | TGTGCCAGCAGCCAGACAGGGGGCAGGACAGATACGCAGTATTTT | CASSQTGGRTDTQYF
TRBJ1-4 | TRBD1 | TRBV6-5 | TGTGCCAGCAGTTCCCAGGGGGTGGATGAAAAACTGTTTTTT | CASSSQGVDEKLFF
TRBJ2-1 | TRBD2 | TRBV14 | TGTGCCAGCAGCCCCCGCGGGGGACTAGCGGGAGGAAATGAGCAGTTCTTC | CASSPRGGLAGGNEQFF
TRBJ2-5 | NA | TRBV18 | TGTGCCAGCTCACCCCCAACCGGGACACCAGAGCAGTACTTC | CASSPPTGTPEQYF
TRBJ2-1 | NA | TRBV4-3 | TGCGCCAGCAGCCAAGGGCCAGCGAACATCTACAATGAGCAGTTCTTC | CASSQGPANIYNEQFF
TRBJ2-1 | NA | TRBV5-1 | TGCGCCAGCAGCTTGACGGACAATGAGCAGTTCTTC | CASSLTDNEQFF
TRBJ2-6 | NA | TRBV4-3 | TGCGCCAGCAGCCAAGATCTGTACAGGGGGGCCAACGTCCTGACTTTC | CASSQDLYRGANVLTF
TRBJ1-2 | TRBD1 | TRBV5-7 | TGTGCCAGCAGCGGCGAACCGGGACAGGGTACGGACACCTTC | CASSGEPGQGTDTF
TRBJ2-7 | TRBD1 | TRBV5-1 | TGCGCCAGCAGCTTGGCCGCCGGGACAGGGGCCTACGAGCAGTACTTC | CASSLAAGTGAYEQYF
TRBJ1-4 | NA | TRBV7-2 | TGTGCCAGCAGACCTAACGGAGGGGGGGGTGAAAAACTGTTTTTT | CASRPNGGGGEKLFF
TRBJ1-2 | NA | TRBV4-1 | TGCGCCAGCAGCCAAGATCGACTCCCGGTGAACTATGGCTACACCTTC | CASSQDRLPVNYGYTF
TRBJ1-2 | TRBD1 | TRBV10-3 | TGTGCCATCAGTGAGGAGACAGGGGTTTATGGCTACACCTTC | CAISEETGVYGYTF
TRBJ1-1 | NA | TRBV6-5 | TGTGCCAGCAGTGTCAGCAGGGGACACACTGAAGCTTTCTTT | CASSVSRGHTEAFF
TRBJ1-2 | TRBD1 | TRBV6-1 | TGTGCCAGCAGTCTGACAGGGAACTATGGCTACACCTTC | CASSLTGNYGYTF
TRBJ2-7 | NA | TRBV2 | TGTGCCAGCAGTGAGTACCTGGGGGGCTACGAGCAGTACTTC | CASSEYLGGYEQYF
TRBJ1-1 | TRBD1 | TRBV29-1 | TGCAGCGCCCCCGGGACAGGGAACACTGAAGCTTTCTTT | CSAPGTGNTEAFF
TRBJ1-2 | NA | TRBV18 | TGTGCCAGCTCACCACGAGACGAGGTTATAGGCTACACCTTC | CASSPRDEVIGYTF
TRBJ2-1 | TRBD2 | TRBV5-1 | TGCGCCAGCAATCTAGCGGGGGACTCCTACAATGAGCAGTTCTTC | CASNLAGDSYNEQFF
TRBJ2-4 | NA | TRBV4-1 | TGCGCCAGCAGCCAGATACAGTTAGCCAAAAACATTCAGTACTTC | CASSQIQLAKNIQYF
TRBJ2-5 | NA | TRBV6-1 | TGTGCAGTGGGGCGACAGGCCCAAGAGACCCAGTACTTC | CAVGRQAQETQYF
TRBJ2-1 | TRBD2 | TRBV5-1 | TGCGCCAGCAGCCTTGCTAGCGGGGGGGCTGATGAGCAGTTCTTC | CASSLASGGADEQFF
TRBJ1-3 | NA | TRBV19 | TGTGCCAGTAGGACAACAGGGCACTCTGGAAACACCATATATTTT | CASRTTGHSGNTIYF
TRBJ1-2 | NA | TRBV30 | TGTGCCTGGAGCAGGGTCGAGTATCAGGGCTACACCTTC | CAWSRVEYQGYTF